The sequence of this TCR beta chain was determined in a study of blood T cell repertoires in COVID-19. On the study more broadly: Whether acute or convalescent, the COVID-19 samples came from the United States, Italy and Spain.

The germline V and J ends were trimmed by 9 bases and 0 bases, with 18 bases remaining between them. Per germline, CDR1 KGHSH and CDR2 LQKENI. The CDR3 consists of 17 residues. Original methodology: Nucleated cell counts were estimated from reference gene primer amplification. Clones were read by immunoSEQ multiplex PCR, and TCRdb kept only the in-frame ones, dropping some. V and J calls and clone size are given by that table; D and trimming were obtained from the DNA. The sample yields about 180,000 clones, approximately 86% seen once. This chain connects TRBV18 to TRBJ1-6, with a weak D call TRBD1 (6 bases). What was sequenced was peripheral blood. This TCR was recovered from a woman in her 30s with active or convalescent COVID-19. The CDR3 is CASTTQTGSSYNSPLHF. As DNA, the CDR3 is TGTGCCAGTACGACCCAGACAGGAAGCTCCTATAATTCACCCCTCCACTTT.